This T cell receptor beta chain stems from a study of blood T cell repertoires in COVID-19. The cohort comprised adults aged about 18 to 100 years residing in 24 US areas. Each recovered donor of Cohort 3 presented with two negative PCRs, clearance, or symptom resolution. The V gene lost 3 bases and the J gene lost 0 bases, with 6 bases spanning the gap. Per the germline V gene, CDR1 is MNHNS and CDR2 is SASEGT. The length of the CDR3 is 14 residues. Original handling: It was from reference gene primer amplification that nucleated cell counts were estimated. Profiling relied on immunoSEQ multiplex PCR, and the TCRdb table lists in-frame clones only, not all of them. V, J and clone size derive from that table, while D and trimming were established from the DNA sequence. The sample holds about 350,000 clones, more than 75% seen once.

The origin of this receptor is a woman in her 30s who had recovered from COVID-19. Sample: PBMCs or T cells enriched from blood (not recorded which). This sequence joins TRBV6-1 and TRBJ1-3; D perhaps matches TRBD1 (5 bases). CDR3 bases: TGTGCCAGCAGTGACCAGGGCTCTGGAAACACCATATATTTT. This gives the protein CASSDQGSGNTIYF.